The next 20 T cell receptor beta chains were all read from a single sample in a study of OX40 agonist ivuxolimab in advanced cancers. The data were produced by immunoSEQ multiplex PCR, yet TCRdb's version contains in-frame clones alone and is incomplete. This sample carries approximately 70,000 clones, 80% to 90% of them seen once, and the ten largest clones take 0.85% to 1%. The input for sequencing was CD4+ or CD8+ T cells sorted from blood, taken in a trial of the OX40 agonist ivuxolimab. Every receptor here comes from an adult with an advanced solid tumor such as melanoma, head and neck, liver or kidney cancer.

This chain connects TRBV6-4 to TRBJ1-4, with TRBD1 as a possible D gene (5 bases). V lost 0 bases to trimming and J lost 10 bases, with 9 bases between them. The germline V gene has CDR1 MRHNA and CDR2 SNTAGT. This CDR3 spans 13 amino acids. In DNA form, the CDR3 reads TGTGCCAGCAGTGACTCGAGGGGCATAAAACTGTTTTTT. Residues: CASSDSRGIKLFF.

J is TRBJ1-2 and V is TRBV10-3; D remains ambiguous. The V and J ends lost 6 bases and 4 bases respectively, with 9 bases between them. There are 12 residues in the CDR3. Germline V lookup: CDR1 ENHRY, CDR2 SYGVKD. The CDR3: CAIRAVTYGYTF. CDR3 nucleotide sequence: TGTGCCATCAGGGCAGTGACCTATGGCTACACCTTC.

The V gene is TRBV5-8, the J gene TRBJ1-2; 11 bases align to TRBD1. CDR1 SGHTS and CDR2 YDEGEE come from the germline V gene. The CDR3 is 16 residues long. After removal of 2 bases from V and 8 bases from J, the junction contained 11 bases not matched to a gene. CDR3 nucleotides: TGTGCCAGCAGCTTTTGGACAGGGGGCGCCTTGAGGGGCTACACCTTC. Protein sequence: CASSFWTGGALRGYTF.

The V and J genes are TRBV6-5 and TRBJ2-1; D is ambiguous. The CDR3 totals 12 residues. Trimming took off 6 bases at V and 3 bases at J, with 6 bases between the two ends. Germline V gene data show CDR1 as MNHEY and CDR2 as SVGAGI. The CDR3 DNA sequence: TGTGCCAGCAGCCCTCGCTACAATGAGCAGTTCTTC. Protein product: CASSPRYNEQFF.

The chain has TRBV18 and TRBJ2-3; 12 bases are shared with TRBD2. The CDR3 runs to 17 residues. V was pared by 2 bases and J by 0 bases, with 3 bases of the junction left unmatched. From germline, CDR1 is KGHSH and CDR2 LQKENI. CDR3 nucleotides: TGTGCCAGCTCACCAGGACTAGCGGGGACTAGCACAGATACGCAGTATTTT. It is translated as CASSPGLAGTSTDTQYF. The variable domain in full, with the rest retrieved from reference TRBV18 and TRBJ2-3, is NAGVMQNPRHLVRRRGQEARLRCSPMKGHSHVYWYRQLPEEGLKFMVYLQKENIIDESGMPKERFSAEFPKEGPSILRIQQVVRGDSAAYFCASSPGLAGTSTDTQYFGPGTRLTVL.

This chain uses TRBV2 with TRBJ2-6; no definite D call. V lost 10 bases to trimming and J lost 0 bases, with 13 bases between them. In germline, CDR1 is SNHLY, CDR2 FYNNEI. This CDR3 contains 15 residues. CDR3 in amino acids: CANSDPGSGANVLTF. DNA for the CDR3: TGTGCCAACTCTGACCCAGGCTCTGGGGCCAACGTCCTGACTTTC.

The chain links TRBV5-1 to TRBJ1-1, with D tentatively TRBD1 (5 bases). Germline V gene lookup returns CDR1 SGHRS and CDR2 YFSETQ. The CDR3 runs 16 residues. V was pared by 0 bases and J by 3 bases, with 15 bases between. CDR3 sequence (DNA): TGCGCCAGCAGCTTGGCGGCAGGGAAAACGGACACTGAAGCTTTCTTT. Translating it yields CASSLAAGKTDTEAFF.

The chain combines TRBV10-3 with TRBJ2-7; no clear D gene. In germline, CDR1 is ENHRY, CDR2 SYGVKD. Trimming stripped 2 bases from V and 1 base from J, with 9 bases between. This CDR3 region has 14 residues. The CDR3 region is CAISEAIGSYEQYF. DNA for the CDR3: TGTGCCATCAGTGAGGCCATCGGGTCCTACGAGCAGTACTTC.

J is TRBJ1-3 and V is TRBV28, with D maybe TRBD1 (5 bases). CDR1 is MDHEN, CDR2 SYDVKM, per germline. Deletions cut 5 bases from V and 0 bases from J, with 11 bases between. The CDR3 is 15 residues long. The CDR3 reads CASSPRDGSGNTIYF. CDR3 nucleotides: TGTGCCAGCAGTCCCCGGGACGGCTCTGGAAACACCATATATTTT.

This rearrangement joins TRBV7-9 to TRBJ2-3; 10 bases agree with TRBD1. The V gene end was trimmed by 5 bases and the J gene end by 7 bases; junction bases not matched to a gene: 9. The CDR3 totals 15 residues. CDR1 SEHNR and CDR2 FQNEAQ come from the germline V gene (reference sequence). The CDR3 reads CASSRPGQGSNTQYF. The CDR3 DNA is TGTGCCAGCAGCCGGCCGGGACAGGGGTCAAATACGCAGTATTTT.

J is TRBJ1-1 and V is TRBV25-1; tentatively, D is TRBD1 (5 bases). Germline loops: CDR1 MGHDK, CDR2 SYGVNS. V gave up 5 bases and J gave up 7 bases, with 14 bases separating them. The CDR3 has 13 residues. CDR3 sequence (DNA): TGTGCCAGCAGTCAAATATCGAGGGGTGAAGCTTTCTTT. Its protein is CASSQISRGEAFF.

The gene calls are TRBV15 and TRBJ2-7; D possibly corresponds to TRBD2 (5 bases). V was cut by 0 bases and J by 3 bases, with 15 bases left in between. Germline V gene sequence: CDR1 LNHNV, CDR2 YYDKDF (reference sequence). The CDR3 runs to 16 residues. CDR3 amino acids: CATSRDRLGSDYEQYF. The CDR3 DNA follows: TGTGCCACCAGCAGAGATAGGTTAGGTAGCGACTACGAGCAGTACTTC.

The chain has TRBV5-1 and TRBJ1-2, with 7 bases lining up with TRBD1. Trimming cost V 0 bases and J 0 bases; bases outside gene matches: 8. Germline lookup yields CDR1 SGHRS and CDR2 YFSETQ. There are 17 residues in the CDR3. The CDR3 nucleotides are TGCGCCAGCAGCTTGGCCGGTGACAGGGCCTCTAACTATGGCTACACCTTC. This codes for CASSLAGDRASNYGYTF.

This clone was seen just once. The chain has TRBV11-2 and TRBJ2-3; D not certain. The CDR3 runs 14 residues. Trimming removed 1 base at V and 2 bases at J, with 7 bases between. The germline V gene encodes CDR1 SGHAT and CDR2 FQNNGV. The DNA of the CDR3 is TGTGCCAGCAGCTTAGTGGGCTCCACAGATACGCAGTATTTT. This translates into CASSLVGSTDTQYF. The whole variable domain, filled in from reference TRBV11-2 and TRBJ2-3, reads EAGVAQSPRYKIIEKRQSVAFWCNPISGHATLYWYQQILGQGPKLLIQFQNNGVVDDSQLPKDRFSAERLKGVDSTLKIQPAKLEDSAVYLCASSLVGSTDTQYFGPGTRLTVL.

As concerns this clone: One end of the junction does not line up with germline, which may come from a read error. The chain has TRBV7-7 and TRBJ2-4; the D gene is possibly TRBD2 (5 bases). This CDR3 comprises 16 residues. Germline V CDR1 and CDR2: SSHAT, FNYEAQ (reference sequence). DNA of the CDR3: TGTGCTAGCAGCCCAGGAGGTCGGGAAGCCAAAAACATTCAGTACTTC. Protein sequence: CASSPGGREAKNIQYF.

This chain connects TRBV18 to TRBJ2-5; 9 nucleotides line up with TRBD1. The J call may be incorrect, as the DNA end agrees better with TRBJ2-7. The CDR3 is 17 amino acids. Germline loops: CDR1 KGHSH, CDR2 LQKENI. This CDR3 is CASSRDTGTGSSYEQYF. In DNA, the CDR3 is TGTGCCAGCTCACGAGATACCGGGACAGGGTCCTCCTACGAGCAGTACTTC.

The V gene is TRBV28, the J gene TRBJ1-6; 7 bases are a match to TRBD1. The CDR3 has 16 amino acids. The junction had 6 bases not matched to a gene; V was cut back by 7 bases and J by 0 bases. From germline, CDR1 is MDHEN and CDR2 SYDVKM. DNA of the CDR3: TGTGCCAGCATGGCGGCAGGGGGCTCCTATAATTCACCCCTCCACTTT. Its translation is CASMAAGGSYNSPLHF. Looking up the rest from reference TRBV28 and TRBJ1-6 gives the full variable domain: DVKVTQSSRYLVKRTGEKVFLECVQDMDHENMFWYRQDPGLGLRLIYFSYDVKMKEKGDIPEGYSVSREKKERFSLILESASTNQTSMYLCASMAAGGSYNSPLHFGNGTRLTVT.

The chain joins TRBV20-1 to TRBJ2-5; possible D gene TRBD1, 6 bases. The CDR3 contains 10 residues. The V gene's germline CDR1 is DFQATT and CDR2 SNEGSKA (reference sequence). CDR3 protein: CSRGQETQYF. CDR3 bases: TGCAGCAGGGGCCAAGAGACCCAGTACTTC.

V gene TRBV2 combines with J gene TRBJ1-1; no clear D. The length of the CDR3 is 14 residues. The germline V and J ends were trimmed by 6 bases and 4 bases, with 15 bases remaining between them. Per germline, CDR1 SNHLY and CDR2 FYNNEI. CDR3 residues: CASRPNGGSTEAFF. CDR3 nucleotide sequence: TGTGCCAGCAGGCCTAACGGAGGGAGCACTGAAGCTTTCTTT.

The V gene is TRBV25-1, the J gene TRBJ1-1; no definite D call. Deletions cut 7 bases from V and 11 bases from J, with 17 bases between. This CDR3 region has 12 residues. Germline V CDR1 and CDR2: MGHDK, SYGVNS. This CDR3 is CASKEGPNAAFF. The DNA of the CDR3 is TGTGCCAGCAAGGAAGGACCGAATGCGGCTTTCTTT.